This T cell receptor beta chain was profiled in a study of radiation and T cells in renal cell carcinoma. At the level of the study: Nephrectomy followed 15 Gy stereotactic body radiation by 4 weeks.

Time point noted: blood 2 weeks post-SBRT. Treatment specified: 15 Gy SBRT to primary tumor, nephrectomy 4 weeks later. The tumor was a clear cell renal cell carcinoma. Clones were read by immunoSEQ multiplex PCR, and TCRdb kept only the in-frame ones, dropping some. Of about 130,000 clones listed, around 80% are singletons. Concerning this clone itself: Its antigen is unidentified.

Germline V gene sequence: CDR1 MNHEY, CDR2 SMNVEV (reference sequence). CDR3 length: 15 amino acids. The V end was cut by 4 bases, the J end by 5 bases, with 14 bases between. Study-wide points: Top tumor clonotypes rose in blood 2 weeks post-radiation, then contracted.

This specimen consisted of blood, obtained from a patient whose treatment included radiotherapy and nephrectomy. This chain connects TRBV27 to TRBJ1-4; D possibly corresponds to TRBD1 (6 bases). The source of this sequence is a man aged 45-60 years with renal cell carcinoma. The CDR3, as DNA: TGTGCCAGCAGTTGGTCGGCAGGGGAAAATGAAAAACTGTTTTTT. This gives the protein CASSWSAGENEKLFF.